The 13 T cell receptor beta chains listed next were all sequenced from one sample in a study of Ad26.COV2.S vaccination and SARS-CoV-2 variants (TCRdb year 2021). Libraries were built with the immunoSEQ multiplex PCR assay. TCRdb limited this immuneACCESS table to in-frame rearrangements with V and J called. A share of clones is missing; checked studies link under half to unresolved V genes, and the rest is unexplained. The table for this sample lists around 340,000 clones; approximately 90% of them were counted only once. About 4.6% of the sample goes to the ten largest clones. Explained via the paper, the treatment or condition label denotes: roughly 18 received Ad26.COV2.S at low or high dose, single or two shots; roughly five received placebo; per-sample allocation not given. For vaccine and placebo recipients, repertoires were sequenced using samples collected on day 63 after the first injection.

The specimen was peripheral blood, collected in a trial of Ad26.COV2.S vaccine versus placebo. Every receptor here comes from a person between 18 and 65 years old who received the Ad26.COV2.S COVID-19 vaccine or a placebo.

This clone was observed a single time. The chain combines TRBV13 with TRBJ2-7; D is perhaps TRBD1 or TRBD2 (5 bases each). Trimming pared 6 bases from V and 0 bases from J, leaving 12 bases between. The germline V gene has CDR1 PRHDT and CDR2 FYEKMQ (reference sequence). CDR3 length: 14 residues. CDR3 bases: TGTGCCAGCAGGCGGGCAGGGAGCTCCTACGAGCAGTACTTC. Amino acids: CASRRAGSSYEQYF.

The CDR3 here is CASSLVGTGGRYNEQFF. The CDR3 nucleotides are TGCGCCAGCAGCTTGGTGGGGACAGGGGGCCGCTACAATGAGCAGTTCTTC. V and J are TRBV5-1 and TRBJ2-1; 12 bases fit TRBD1. Germline lookup yields CDR1 SGHRS and CDR2 YFSETQ. CDR3 length equals 17 residues. V gave up 0 bases and J gave up 3 bases; unmatched junction bases: 4.

The CDR3 loop reads CASSSAGTLGETQYF. CDR3 bases: TGCGCCAGCAGCTCCGCCGGGACCCTGGGAGAGACCCAGTACTTC. V gene TRBV5-1 combines with J gene TRBJ2-5; D possibly uses TRBD1 or TRBD2 (5 bases each). The V end was cut by 3 bases, the J end by 4 bases, with 16 bases between. The CDR3 consists of 15 residues. Germline values: CDR1 SGHRS, CDR2 YFSETQ.

The gene calls are TRBV28 and TRBJ2-7; D call uncertain. CDR3 length equals 15 residues. In germline, CDR1 is MDHEN, CDR2 SYDVKM. V lost 6 bases and J lost 8, with 23 bases in between. In DNA form, the CDR3 reads TGTGCCAGCAGCCCCTATGGCAGATTGGGGTCTAAGCAGTACTTC. The encoded protein is CASSPYGRLGSKQYF. The variable domain in full, with the rest retrieved from reference TRBV28 and TRBJ2-7, is DVKVTQSSRYLVKRTGEKVFLECVQDMDHENMFWYRQDPGLGLRLIYFSYDVKMKEKGDIPEGYSVSREKKERFSLILESASTNQTSMYLCASSPYGRLGSKQYFGPGTRLTVT.

The chain recombines TRBV4-2 with TRBJ2-7, with 9 positions matching TRBD1. CDR1 LGHNA and CDR2 YNFKEQ come from the germline V gene. Trimming at V came to 0 bases and at J to 3 bases, leaving 9 bases not matched to a gene. The CDR3 contains 17 residues. CDR3 amino acids: CASSQEVMGQGFYEQYF. The CDR3, as DNA: TGTGCCAGCAGCCAAGAAGTAATGGGACAGGGCTTCTACGAGCAGTACTTC.

This rearrangement joins TRBV5-1 to TRBJ2-1; D uncertain. Trimming left V 2 bases short and J 4 bases short, with 10 bases between. Germline V gene lookup returns CDR1 SGHRS and CDR2 YFSETQ. There are 14 residues in the CDR3. CDR3 protein: CASSLSTNYNEQFF. The CDR3 DNA reads TGCGCCAGCAGCTTATCTACTAATTACAATGAGCAGTTCTTC.

The rearrangement joins TRBV18 to TRBJ2-5; D possibly uses TRBD1 or TRBD2 (5 bases each). V was clipped by 6 bases and J by 5 bases, with 16 bases between them. From germline, CDR1 is KGHSH and CDR2 LQKENI. The CDR3 runs to 14 residues. The CDR3 DNA is TGTGCCAGCTCCCCCTTGGGGGTTGTGGAGACCCAGTACTTC. It is translated as CASSPLGVVETQYF.

The chain links TRBV29-1 to TRBJ1-2, with D possibly being TRBD1 (5 bases). The V gene's germline CDR1 is SQVTM and CDR2 ANQGSEA. Deletions cut 6 bases from V and 8 bases from J, with 16 bases between. The CDR3 sequence is 12 residues long. CDR3 sequence reads: CSVGGGAGGYTF. The CDR3 region has the DNA TGCAGCGTGGGGGGAGGAGCCGGCGGCTACACCTTC.

The chain combines TRBV7-9 with TRBJ2-2; 10 nucleotides align to TRBD2. V shed 3 bases and J 7 bases; nucleotides not matched to a gene: 5. CDR3 length: 15 amino acids. The germline V gene has CDR1 SEHNR and CDR2 FQNEAQ (reference sequence). CDR3: CASSFSGGLVGELFF. The CDR3 DNA reads TGTGCCAGCAGCTTTAGCGGGGGGCTCGTCGGGGAGCTGTTTTTT.

This chain joins TRBV4-1 and TRBJ1-2; no firm D call. Trimming stripped 0 bases from V and 4 bases from J, with 12 bases between. Germline-derived CDR1 and CDR2 are MGHRA and YSYEKL. This CDR3 contains 15 residues. CDR3 amino acids: CASSQESSPAYGYTF. For the CDR3, the DNA is TGCGCCAGCAGCCAAGAATCCAGCCCAGCCTATGGCTACACCTTC.

This chain connects TRBV30 to TRBJ1-2, with D possibly TRBD1 on 5 matching bases. CDR1 and CDR2 from the germline V gene are GTSNPN and SVGIG (reference sequence). The ends were cut back, 1 base at V and 2 bases at J, with 23 bases in the middle. The CDR3 consists of 18 residues. The CDR3 loop is CAWSGGFPRGLLNYGYTF. As DNA, the CDR3 is TGTGCCTGGAGTGGGGGCTTTCCGCGTGGGCTCCTCAACTATGGCTACACCTTC.

J is TRBJ2-3 and V is TRBV19; tentatively, D is TRBD1 (6 bases). The germline V gene encodes CDR1 LNHDA and CDR2 SQIVND (reference sequence). V lost 5 bases to trimming and J lost 3 bases, with 9 bases between them. The length of the CDR3 is 13 residues. Written as DNA, the CDR3 is TGTGCCAGTAGTTACCAGGGGACAGATACGCAGTATTTT. Protein: CASSYQGTDTQYF.

A note on this clone: At the DNA level, this CDR3 is encoded by other sequences in the same sample as well. This rearrangement joins TRBV9 to TRBJ2-7; D is unclear. V was cut by 2 bases and J by 0 bases, with 9 bases left in between. CDR3 length: 14 amino acids. Per the germline V gene, CDR1 is SGDLS and CDR2 is YYNGEE. The chain's CDR3 is CASSVSDGSYEQYF. The CDR3 DNA is TGTGCCAGCAGCGTCTCGGACGGCTCCTACGAGCAGTACTTC.